This T cell receptor (beta chain) was identified in a study of T cell changes during pregnancy in multiple sclerosis. Assay: immunoSEQ multiplex PCR; the TCRdb copy retains only in-frame clones and omits some. The table includes 65,000 to 85,000 clones, about 91% detected once. Between the trimmed V and J ends, which lost 7 bases and 4 bases, there was a span of 13 bases. CDR1 is MNHEY, CDR2 SVGAGI, per germline. The CDR3 runs to 13 residues. The chain recombines TRBV6-5 with TRBJ1-1; tentatively, D is TRBD1 (6 bases). The source was peripheral blood, collected after pregnancy. This sequence was found in a female donor with multiple sclerosis, enrolled in a pregnancy study. The chain's CDR3 is CASNLQGTTEAFF. CDR3 sequence (DNA): TGTGCCAGCAATCTACAGGGTACCACTGAAGCTTTCTTT.